This TCR beta chain was recovered during a study of metastatic and nonmetastatic thyroid tumors. MiXCR was used by TCRdb to re-call the PCR reads. Among around 89,000 clones, about 15% were seen once, and the ten largest hold 3% to 4.5%. Every patient underwent thyroid surgery untreated. This clone has more than one count but fewer than ten. The CDR3 has 15 amino acids. Germline lookup yields CDR1 SGHDN and CDR2 FVKESK. V was shortened by 4 bases and J by 1 base, with 12 bases between the two germline ends. Sequencing input: blood. This TCR was sampled from a female donor with papillary thyroid cancer or a benign thyroid nodule (not recorded which). Some clones in this sample may be carry-over from other donors' samples. The rearrangement links TRBV14 to TRBJ2-3; D remains ambiguous. The CDR3 here is CASSREGPRTDTQYF. CDR3 nucleotide sequence: TGTGCCAGCAGCCGAGAAGGACCTCGCACAGATACGCAGTATTTT.